These 31 T cell receptor beta chains originate from one sample sequenced in a study of blood T cell repertoires in COVID-19. Method: immunoSEQ multiplex PCR; TCRdb's copy keeps in-frame clones and lacks some. The table has approximately 170,000 clones, more than 85% seen once; the top ten hold about 2.5%. The sample comprised peripheral blood. The receptor set was obtained from a woman aged 80 or over with COVID-19, enrolled during active disease.

CDR3 nucleotide sequence: TGTGCCACCAGCAGAGGGACTAGCGGAAGGGACATTCAGTACTTC. It yields the protein CATSRGTSGRDIQYF. The chain employs TRBV15 and TRBJ2-4; 10 bases are a match to TRBD2. Germline V lookup: CDR1 LNHNV, CDR2 YYDKDF (reference sequence). The CDR3 runs 15 residues. J was trimmed by 8 bases and V by 1 base; bases with no gene match: 5.

The chain employs TRBV18 and TRBJ2-7; TRBD1 matches at 10 bases. The CDR3 totals 16 residues. Losses at the gene ends were 6 bases for V and 6 bases for J; bases not matched to a gene: 14. Germline V gene sequence: CDR1 KGHSH, CDR2 LQKENI. CDR3 DNA sequence: TGTGCCAGCTCCTTCACACAGCAGGGACAGGGGTTCGAGCAGTACTTC. Residues: CASSFTQQGQGFEQYF.

The rearrangement joins TRBV19 to TRBJ1-5, with D perhaps TRBD1 (5 bases). Germline-derived CDR1 and CDR2 are LNHDA and SQIVND (reference sequence). This CDR3 region has 14 residues. Trimming pared 6 bases from V and 6 bases from J, leaving 15 bases between. CDR3 region: CASSIPGRGQPQHF. DNA of the CDR3: TGTGCCAGTAGCATTCCAGGGCGCGGTCAGCCCCAGCATTTT.

This clone was seen a single time. The chain uses TRBV5-4 and TRBJ2-3; tentatively, D is TRBD1 (6 bases). This CDR3 comprises 12 residues. Germline-derived CDR1 and CDR2 are SGHNT and YYREEE (reference sequence). With 3 bases removed from V and 8 bases from J, the gap between germline ends came to 10 bases. CDR3 nucleotide sequence: TGTGCCAGCAGCTCAGGGGAAGGTACGCAGTATTTT. Amino acid sequence: CASSSGEGTQYF.

The chain employs TRBV28 and TRBJ2-5; D unclear. The V and J ends lost 2 bases and 2 bases respectively, with 9 bases between them. From germline, CDR1 is MDHEN and CDR2 SYDVKM. The length of the CDR3 is 14 residues. The CDR3 spells CASSLDQVQETQYF. The CDR3 DNA reads TGTGCCAGCAGTTTAGATCAGGTGCAAGAGACCCAGTACTTC.

This chain joins TRBV2 and TRBJ2-7; D may be TRBD1 (5 bases). CDR3 length: 12 residues. CDR1 and CDR2 from the germline V gene are SNHLY and FYNNEI. The V end lost 7 bases, the J end lost 3 bases, and 10 bases lay between the germline ends. This CDR3 reads CASTRQGYEQYF. CDR3 bases: TGTGCCAGCACCAGGCAGGGCTACGAGCAGTACTTC.

V is TRBV9 and J is TRBJ2-6, with 9 bases identical to TRBD1. The CDR3 loop spans 18 amino acids. CDR1 SGDLS and CDR2 YYNGEE come from the germline V gene. Trimming cost V 3 bases and J 0 bases; bases outside gene matches: 7. The CDR3 loop reads CASSAAGTGNSGANVLTF. The CDR3 nucleotides read TGTGCCAGCAGCGCGGCCGGGACAGGGAACTCTGGGGCCAACGTCCTGACTTTC.

The chain has TRBV19 and TRBJ2-5; D perhaps matches TRBD1 (6 bases). The CDR3 runs 15 residues. Germline V lookup: CDR1 LNHDA, CDR2 SQIVND (reference sequence). V dropped 3 bases and J dropped 6 bases, with 17 bases sitting between them. CDR3 loop: CASSMGAAIGKTQYF. For the CDR3, the DNA is TGTGCCAGTAGTATGGGGGCAGCTATCGGGAAGACCCAGTACTTC.

The chain carries TRBV7-9 and TRBJ1-4; D is uncertain. CDR3 length: 14 residues. Germline CDR1 is SEHNR and CDR2 is FQNEAQ (reference sequence). Trimming cost V 4 bases and J 4 bases, with 10 bases left between them. In nucleotides, the CDR3 is TGTGCCAGCAGCTCCAACAGTATTAATGAAAAACTGTTTTTT. This gives the protein CASSSNSINEKLFF.

The chain employs TRBV5-5 and TRBJ2-1, with 11 bases aligning to TRBD1. Germline values: CDR1 SGHKS, CDR2 YYEKEE (reference sequence). The ends lost 5 bases at V and 7 bases at J; junction bases unmatched: 5. The CDR3 totals 14 residues. This chain's CDR3 is CASRTGTGGNEQFF. Here the CDR3 DNA reads TGTGCCAGCAGAACCGGGACAGGGGGAAATGAGCAGTTCTTC.

This clone was seen only a few times. The V gene is TRBV28, the J gene TRBJ2-1, with 7 bases aligning to TRBD1. Germline V lookup: CDR1 MDHEN, CDR2 SYDVKM. This CDR3 region has 13 residues. J gave up 3 bases and V 10 bases, and 6 bases lay outside the gene matches. CDR3 coding DNA: TGTGCCACCCGGGACAGCGACTACAATGAGCAGTTCTTC. Translated: CATRDSDYNEQFF.

This chain joins TRBV28 and TRBJ1-4; TRBD1 might be the D (6 bases). Germline V gene lookup returns CDR1 MDHEN and CDR2 SYDVKM. The CDR3 consists of 15 residues. The V end was cut by 5 bases, the J end by 7 bases, with 17 bases between. The CDR3 region has the DNA TGTGCCAGCAGTCAACAGGGAGCGCTAGGTGAAAAACTGTTTTTT. This gives the protein CASSQQGALGEKLFF.

The CDR3 region is CASSFEFAQEQYF. As DNA, the CDR3 is TGTGCCAGCAGTTTTGAATTTGCGCAAGAGCAGTACTTC. The rearrangement uses TRBV12-3 or TRBV12-4 and TRBJ2-7; D is unresolved. The CDR3 sequence is 13 residues long. Deletions cut 3 bases from V and 7 bases from J, with 13 bases between.

The chain combines TRBV6-5 with TRBJ1-5, with D perhaps matching TRBD1 (6 bases). The germline gives CDR1 MNHEY, CDR2 SVGAGI. This CDR3 contains 14 residues. V gave up 5 bases and J gave up 6 bases, with 14 bases separating them. CDR3 in amino acids: CASSPYRVGQPQHF. CDR3 sequence (DNA): TGTGCCAGCAGTCCCTACAGGGTGGGTCAGCCCCAGCATTTT.

This rearrangement joins TRBV28 to TRBJ1-2, with 7 bases lining up with TRBD1. There are 14 residues in the CDR3. Unmatched junction bases numbered 9, after V lost 7 bases and J lost 4 bases. In germline, CDR1 is MDHEN, CDR2 SYDVKM. The CDR3 DNA reads TGTGCCAGCACCCCAGGGGGTTTTGGCTATGGCTACACCTTC. Its translation: CASTPGGFGYGYTF.

The V call is TRBV7-9, the J call TRBJ2-1; TRBD2 matches at 14 bases. With 5 bases clipped from V and 7 bases from J, the junction kept 4 bases outside the gene matches. Germline lookup yields CDR1 SEHNR and CDR2 FQNEAQ (reference sequence). This CDR3 comprises 15 residues. The CDR3 coding sequence is TGTGCCAGCAGCAACGGACTAGCGGGAGGTAATGAGCAGTTCTTC. Translation: CASSNGLAGGNEQFF.

The chain joins TRBV19 to TRBJ2-1, with 14 bases that match TRBD2. This CDR3 region has 17 residues. Germline-derived CDR1 and CDR2 are LNHDA and SQIVND (reference sequence). The J segment lost 0 bases and the V segment lost 4 bases, leaving 2 bases of the junction unmatched. CDR3 nucleotides: TGTGCCAGTAGTAGGGGGACTAGCGGGAGCTCCTACAATGAGCAGTTCTTC. Amino acid sequence: CASSRGTSGSSYNEQFF.

The CDR3 reads CASSQEVPRNTGELFF. As DNA, the CDR3 is TGCGCCAGCAGCCAAGAGGTTCCGAGAAACACCGGGGAGCTGTTTTTT. The J gene is TRBJ2-2, the V gene TRBV4-1; D is unresolved. Germline lookup yields CDR1 MGHRA and CDR2 YSYEKL. CDR3 length: 16 amino acids. Between the trimmed V and J ends, which lost 0 bases and 2 bases, there was a span of 10 bases.

As to this clone: One junction end disagrees with the germline gene, perhaps due to a read error. V usage is TRBV5-4 and J usage is TRBJ1-3; D unclear. The CDR3 covers 12 residues. Germline loops: CDR1 SGHNT, CDR2 YYREEE (reference sequence). CDR3 nucleotide sequence: TGTGCCAGCAGCTTGGACGGGTTTCCTAACCATTTT. Its protein is CASSLDGFPNHF.

This clone was picked up a small number of times. The chain links TRBV14 to TRBJ1-1; D might be TRBD1 (5 bases). This CDR3 spans 14 amino acids. Germline V gene data show CDR1 as SGHDN and CDR2 as FVKESK. The ends were cut back, 5 bases at V and 6 bases at J, with 16 bases in the middle. The CDR3 region has the DNA TGTGCCAGCAGCGCCAACCGACAGTACCCTGAAGCTTTCTTT. Protein sequence: CASSANRQYPEAFF.

The chain recombines TRBV19 with TRBJ2-1; 8 bases fit TRBD2. Germline V gene data show CDR1 as LNHDA and CDR2 as SQIVND (reference sequence). V shed 5 bases, J shed 4 bases, and the junction held 4 bases outside the gene matches. This CDR3 comprises 14 residues. CDR3 coding DNA: TGTGCCAGTAGTGTAGCGGGGTCTTACAATGAGCAGTTCTTC. Protein sequence: CASSVAGSYNEQFF.

The rearrangement joins TRBV7-3 to TRBJ2-1, with D possibly matching TRBD2 (6 bases). V was trimmed by 2 bases and J by 0 bases, leaving 14 bases between them. The CDR3 contains 17 residues. Germline values: CDR1 SGHTA, CDR2 FQGTGA. CDR3 bases: TGTGCCAGCAGCTTATCGAGCGGGCTGGGCTCCTACAATGAGCAGTTCTTC. Its translation: CASSLSSGLGSYNEQFF.

The chain links TRBV2 to TRBJ1-1; a possible D gene is TRBD1 (6 bases). The ends were cut back, 0 bases at V and 11 bases at J, with 13 bases in the middle. Germline V CDR1 and CDR2: SNHLY, FYNNEI. CDR3 length: 13 amino acids. The CDR3 is CASSEARGRGAFF. Here the CDR3 DNA reads TGTGCCAGCAGTGAAGCGCGGGGGAGGGGGGCTTTCTTT.

V and J are TRBV29-1 and TRBJ1-2, with TRBD1 matching over 8 bases. The CDR3 is 12 amino acids. CDR1 is SQVTM and CDR2 is ANQGSEA in the germline V gene. V lost 6 bases and J lost 5; bases outside the gene matches: 5. The CDR3 coding sequence is TGCAGCGTCGGACAGGGCGAGTATGGCTACACCTTC. Protein product: CSVGQGEYGYTF. Complete variable domain (other parts from reference TRBV29-1 and TRBJ1-2): SAVISQKPSRDICQRGTSLTIQCQVDSQVTMMFWYRQQPGQSLTLIATANQGSEATYESGFVIDKFPISRPNLTFSTLTVSNMSPEDSSIYLCSVGQGEYGYTFGSGTRLTVV.

V gene TRBV9 combines with J gene TRBJ1-1; 7 bases line up with TRBD1. Germline V gene sequence: CDR1 SGDLS, CDR2 YYNGEE. The CDR3 length is 15 residues. With V trimmed by 2 bases and J by 3 bases, 7 bases remained unmatched. The CDR3 sequence is CASSVTTGVDTEAFF. Here the CDR3 DNA reads TGTGCCAGCAGCGTGACAACAGGGGTCGACACTGAAGCTTTCTTT.

The rearrangement joins TRBV4-3 to TRBJ2-3; no reliable D call. Deletions cut 1 base from V and 0 bases from J, with 14 bases between. This CDR3 contains 17 residues. Germline V gene data show CDR1 as LGHNA and CDR2 as YSLEER. Here the CDR3 DNA reads TGCGCCAGCAGCCAAGTGGAAGGCAGAGGTAGCACAGATACGCAGTATTTT. Translated, it gives CASSQVEGRGSTDTQYF.

This rearrangement joins TRBV5-1 to TRBJ1-2, with TRBD1 matching 7 bases. The germline gives CDR1 SGHRS, CDR2 YFSETQ. Trimming took 4 bases from V and 4 from J; bases not matched to a gene: 10. The CDR3 spans 15 residues. In nucleotides, the CDR3 is TGCGCCAGCAGCGACAGGGCCGGACGGGGCTATGGCTACACCTTC. Protein product: CASSDRAGRGYGYTF.

The J gene is TRBJ1-5, the V gene TRBV28, with 7 bases matching TRBD1. With 6 bases clipped from V and 6 bases from J, the junction kept 8 bases outside the gene matches. The length of the CDR3 is 14 residues. Germline V gene data show CDR1 as MDHEN and CDR2 as SYDVKM. CDR3 DNA sequence: TGTGCCAGCAGCCTAACAGGGGCCGGTCAGCCCCAGCATTTT. This sequence encodes CASSLTGAGQPQHF.

The chain combines TRBV18 with TRBJ2-7; weak D call: TRBD1 (6 bases). Trimming removed 3 bases from V and 0 bases from J, with 12 bases in between. This CDR3 comprises 15 residues. Germline-derived CDR1 and CDR2 are KGHSH and LQKENI. CDR3 region: CASSPSDRSSYEQYF. Here the CDR3 DNA reads TGTGCCAGCTCACCCTCAGACAGGAGCTCCTACGAGCAGTACTTC.

Regarding this clone: One junction end disagrees with the germline gene, perhaps due to a read error. CDR3 DNA: TGTGCCAGCAGGTTATCGACAGCCGCCAACTATGGCTACACCTTC. This encodes CASRLSTAANYGYTF. This sequence joins TRBV27 and TRBJ1-2; D is possibly TRBD1 (5 bases). This CDR3 comprises 15 residues. Germline assignment: CDR1 MNHEY and CDR2 SMNVEV (reference sequence).

This chain connects TRBV20-1 to TRBJ1-2; possibly TRBD1 for D (5 bases). This CDR3 has 13 amino acids. Trimming took 3 bases from V and 4 from J, leaving 12 bases between them. Germline CDR1 is DFQATT and CDR2 is SNEGSKA (reference sequence). CDR3 amino acids: CSASFREAYGYTF. CDR3 DNA sequence: TGCAGTGCTAGTTTCAGGGAGGCCTATGGCTACACCTTC.